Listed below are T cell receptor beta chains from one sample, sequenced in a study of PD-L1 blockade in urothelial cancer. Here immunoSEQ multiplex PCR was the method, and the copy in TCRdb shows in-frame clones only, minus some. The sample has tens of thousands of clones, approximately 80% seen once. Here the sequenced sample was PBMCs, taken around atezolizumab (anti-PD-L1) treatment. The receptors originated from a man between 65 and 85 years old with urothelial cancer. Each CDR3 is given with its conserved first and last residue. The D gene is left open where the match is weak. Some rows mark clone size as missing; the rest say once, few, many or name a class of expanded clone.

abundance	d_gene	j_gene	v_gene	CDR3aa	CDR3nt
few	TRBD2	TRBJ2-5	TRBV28	CASSSGLAGKETQYF	TGTGCCAGCAGTTCGGGACTAGCGGGAAAAGAGACCCAGTACTTC
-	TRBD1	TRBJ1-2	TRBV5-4	CASSLIQGANYGYTF	TGTGCCAGCAGCTTGATCCAGGGGGCCAACTATGGCTACACCTTC
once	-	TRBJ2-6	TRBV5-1	CASSSKQGGSSGANVLTF	TGCGCCAGCAGCTCAAAACAGGGGGGGTCCTCTGGGGCCAACGTCCTGACTTTC
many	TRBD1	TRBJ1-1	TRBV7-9	CASSAGDRALTEAFF	TGTGCCAGCAGCGCTGGCGACAGGGCGCTTACTGAAGCTTTCTTT
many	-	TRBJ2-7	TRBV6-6	CASSYDLAAEQYF	TGTGCCAGCAGTTACGATTTGGCTGCCGAGCAGTACTTC
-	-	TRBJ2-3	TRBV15	CATSRGGAGDTQYF	TGTGCCACCAGCAGGGGGGGTGCGGGAGATACGCAGTATTTT
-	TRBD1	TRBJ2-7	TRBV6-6	CASSYSTGSSEQYF	TGTGCCAGCAGTTACTCGACAGGGTCGAGCGAGCAGTACTTC
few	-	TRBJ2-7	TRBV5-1	CASSPGGADSYEQYF	TGCGCCAGCAGCCCCGGTGGAGCGGACTCCTACGAGCAGTACTTC
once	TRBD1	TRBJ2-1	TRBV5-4	CASSFGAGGPYNEQFF	TGTGCCAGCAGCTTTGGGGCAGGGGGCCCCTACAATGAGCAGTTCTTC
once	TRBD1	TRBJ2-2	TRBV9	CASSSQGAGGELFF	TGTGCCAGCAGCTCACAGGGGGCGGGCGGGGAGCTGTTTTTT
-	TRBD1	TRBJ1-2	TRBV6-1	CASTWTGVGYGYTF	TGTGCCAGCACTTGGACAGGGGTTGGCTATGGCTACACCTTC
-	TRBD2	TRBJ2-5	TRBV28	CASSPTGVAGGGETQYF	TGTGCCAGCAGCCCAACCGGGGTAGCGGGAGGTGGAGAGACCCAGTACTTC
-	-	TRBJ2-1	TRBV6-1	CASSGLGISYNEQFF	TGTGCCAGCAGCGGTCTAGGAATCTCCTACAATGAGCAGTTCTTC
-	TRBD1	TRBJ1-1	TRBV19	CASSLGTGGGTEAFF	TGTGCCAGTAGTCTCGGGACAGGGGGCGGGACTGAAGCTTTCTTT
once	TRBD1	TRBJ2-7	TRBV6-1	CASTRPGQGIYEQYF	TGTGCCAGCACCCGACCGGGACAGGGGATCTACGAGCAGTACTTC
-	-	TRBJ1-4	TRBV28	CASSFGLRGNEKLFF	TGTGCCAGCAGTTTTGGCCTCCGGGGGAATGAAAAACTGTTTTTT
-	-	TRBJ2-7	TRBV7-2	CASRPGSGEIYEQYF	TGTGCCAGCAGACCCGGGTCAGGGGAGATCTACGAGCAGTACTTC
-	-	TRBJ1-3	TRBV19	CASIAGDAKNTIYF	TGTGCTTCAATCGCGGGGGACGCTAAAAACACCATATATTTT
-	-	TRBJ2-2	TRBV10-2	CASSDGRRTGELFF	TGCGCCAGCAGTGATGGGAGACGGACCGGGGAGCTGTTTTTT
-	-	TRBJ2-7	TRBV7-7	CASSPTGTYEQYF	TGTGCTAGCAGTCCGACGGGTACCTACGAGCAGTACTTC
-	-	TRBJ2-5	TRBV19	CASGSAPQETQYF	TGTGCCAGTGGAAGCGCCCCTCAAGAGACCCAGTACTTC
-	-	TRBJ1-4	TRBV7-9	CASSLSGTSNEKLFF	TGTGCCAGCAGCTTATCTGGGACATCGAATGAAAAACTGTTTTTT
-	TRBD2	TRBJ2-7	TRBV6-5	CAAGVAGGGYEQYF	TGTGCCGCAGGGGTGGCGGGGGGAGGCTACGAGCAGTACTTC
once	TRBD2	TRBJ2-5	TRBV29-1	CSGTSGGSETQYF	TGCAGCGGGACTAGCGGGGGGAGTGAGACCCAGTACTTC
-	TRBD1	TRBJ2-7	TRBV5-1	CASSAEGTGKSYEQYF	TGCGCCAGCAGCGCGGAAGGGACAGGGAAGTCCTACGAGCAGTACTTC
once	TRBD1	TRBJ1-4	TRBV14	CASSAPGTGRKKLFF	TGTGCCAGCAGCGCCCCCGGGACAGGGAGAAAAAAACTGTTTTTT
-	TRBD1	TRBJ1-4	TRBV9	CASSPGTGYEKLFF	TGTGCCAGCAGCCCCGGGACAGGGTATGAAAAACTGTTTTTT
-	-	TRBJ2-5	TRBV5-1	CASSLGSGETQYF	TGCGCCAGCAGCTTGGGTAGCGGTGAGACCCAGTACTTC
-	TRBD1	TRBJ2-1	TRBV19	CASSSRDRGGNEQFF	TGTGCCAGTAGTTCCCGGGACAGGGGGGGAAATGAGCAGTTCTTC